This T cell receptor beta chain was obtained from a study of cytomegalovirus exposure and HLA in healthy donors. The PCR employed 60 Vbeta primers together with 13 Jbeta primers. Generated by immunoSEQ multiplex PCR, the TCRdb table keeps only in-frame clones and is missing some. The table has roughly 230,000 clones, about nine tenths seen once. Germline CDR1 and CDR2: SEHNR and FQNEAQ (reference sequence). V was clipped by 4 bases and J by 0 bases; unmatched bases: 3. This CDR3 is 15 amino acids long. The TCR comes from a girl aged 2 to 10 in good health and CMV-seronegative. V gene TRBV7-9 combines with J gene TRBJ1-5; 7 bases are shared with TRBD1. Sequencing was performed on PBMCs. CDR3 DNA: TGTGCCAGCAGCTCCGACAGGGATAGCAATCAGCCCCAGCATTTT. Its protein product is CASSSDRDSNQPQHF.